The entry below describes one TCR beta chain. TCRdb passed the 5' RACE reads through MiXCR, listing each CDR3 protein once. The table lists 45,000 to 60,000 distinct CDR3 sequences, more than 7.5% of them singletons. Germline CDR1 and CDR2: LGHDT and YNNKEL (reference sequence). This CDR3 contains 14 residues. Trimming left V 0 bases short and J 4 bases short, with 7 bases between. This entry is derived from a study of early T cells in non-severe SARS-CoV-2 infection. The wider study: Chains stayed unpaired after sequencing of bulk RNA from unsorted whole blood.

This chain joins TRBV3-1 and TRBJ2-1; D not certain. The sequenced sample consisted of whole blood. This clonotype originated in an adult who was a healthcare worker with PCR-confirmed SARS-CoV-2 infection or an uninfected control (not recorded which). The CDR3, as DNA: TGTGCCAGCAGCCAAGAAGTGATATACAATGAGCAGTTCTTC. It encodes CASSQEVIYNEQFF.